The 18 T cell receptor beta chains reported below all come from one sample, sequenced in a study of T cells in Graves' hyperthyroidism and ophthalmopathy. Amplification of TCR beta CDR3 regions used RNA as the template. In the first-round RT-PCR of the TCR CDR3, the HTBI primer set was used. TCRdb re-called the multiplex PCR reads through MiXCR, storing one row per CDR3 protein. The repertoire includes 350,000 to 400,000 distinct CDR3 sequences, 15% to 20% of them detected once, and 3.7% sits in the top ten. Sequencing was done on a sample of blood. These receptors were taken from a woman aged 18-29 years with Graves' hyperthyroidism.

There are many counts of this clonotype. This rearrangement joins TRBV24-1 to TRBJ2-5; either TRBD1 or TRBD2 may fit D (5 bases each). Germline assignment: CDR1 KGHDR and CDR2 SFDVKD. The CDR3 consists of 14 residues. Trimming cost V 4 bases and J 2 bases, with 10 bases left between them. CDR3 sequence: CATSEWDGQETQYF. CDR3 sequence (DNA): TGTGCCACCAGTGAATGGGACGGACAAGAGACCCAGTACTTC.

J is TRBJ1-2 and V is TRBV19; maybe TRBD1 (6 bases). Trimming left V 5 bases short and J 4 bases short, with 17 bases between. The germline gives CDR1 LNHDA, CDR2 SQIVND (reference sequence). The CDR3 is made up of 15 amino acids. The CDR3 spells CASSFQGRMTYGYTF. The DNA of the CDR3 is TGTGCCAGTAGTTTCCAGGGGCGGATGACCTATGGCTACACCTTC.

This clonotype has ten or more counts. This sequence joins TRBV2 and TRBJ2-5; D is unresolved. The germline CDR1 and CDR2 sequences are SNHLY and FYNNEI. CDR3 length: 13 amino acids. The V end lost 3 bases, the J end lost 5 bases, and 10 bases lay between the germline ends. The CDR3 region is CASSEGLGETQYF. The CDR3, as DNA: TGTGCCAGCAGTGAGGGTCTAGGCGAGACCCAGTACTTC. Based on the CDR3 plus reference TRBV2 and TRBJ2-5, the full variable domain is EPEVTQTPSHQVTQMGQEVILRCVPISNHLYFYWYRQILGQKVEFLVSFYNNEISEKSEIFDDQFSVERPDGSNFTLKIRSTKLEDSAMYFCASSEGLGETQYFGPGTRLLVL.

This clonotype was counted a few times. As DNA, the CDR3 is TGCAGTGCTAGAAACCAGGGGGCGCCGGGGGAAGAGACCCAGTACTTC. Protein sequence: CSARNQGAPGEETQYF. This rearrangement joins TRBV20-1 to TRBJ2-5, with 8 positions matching TRBD1. This CDR3 comprises 16 residues. From germline, CDR1 is DFQATT and CDR2 SNEGSKA (reference sequence). Trimming took 2 bases from V and 3 from J; bases not matched to a gene: 11.

This clonotype has more than one count but fewer than ten. The chain recombines TRBV2 with TRBJ1-5, with 7 bases lining up with TRBD1. The CDR3 runs to 16 residues. The junction had 11 bases not matched to a gene; V was cut back by 4 bases and J by 5 bases. Germline CDR1 reads SNHLY; CDR2 reads FYNNEI. The CDR3 bases are TGTGCCAGCAGTGTCGACAGGGAAGGGGGTTATCAGCCCCAGCATTTT. Its protein is CASSVDREGGYQPQHF.

This clonotype was recorded many times. The V and J genes are TRBV29-1 and TRBJ1-3; D not resolved. Trimming removed 6 bases from V and 0 bases from J, with 12 bases in between. Germline CDR1 is SQVTM and CDR2 is ANQGSEA. CDR3 length: 14 residues. The CDR3: CSVRGVSSGNTIYF. CDR3 in DNA: TGCAGCGTCCGAGGAGTGAGCTCTGGAAACACCATATATTTT.

Remarks on this clonotype: A much larger clone sits a single nucleotide away, making a read error possible. The V call is TRBV20-1, the J call TRBJ2-7; D possibly matches TRBD1 or TRBD2 (5 bases each). The J call could be wrong; TRBJ2-1 is a better fit for the DNA end. The CDR3 contains 13 residues. Germline lookup yields CDR1 DFQATT and CDR2 SNEGSKA (reference sequence). In DNA form, the CDR3 reads TGCAGTGCCATCCGGGACGGCTCATACGAGCAGTTCTTC. It translates to CSAIRDGSYEQFF.

The table lists this clonotype with a few counts. This sequence joins TRBV20-1 and TRBJ2-2, with 11 bases matching TRBD2. The CDR3 contains 17 residues. Germline V gives CDR1 DFQATT, CDR2 SNEGSKA (reference sequence). The ends lost 2 bases at V and 3 bases at J; junction bases unmatched: 8. CDR3 protein: CSARRLAGGVYTGELFF. The CDR3, as DNA: TGCAGTGCTAGAAGGCTAGCGGGGGGCGTCTACACCGGGGAGCTGTTTTTT.

The V gene is TRBV6-5, the J gene TRBJ2-2, with TRBD1 matching over 7 bases. Trimming took 4 bases from V and 0 from J; bases not matched to a gene: 5. CDR3 length equals 16 residues. Germline lookup yields CDR1 MNHEY and CDR2 SVGAGI. The DNA for the CDR3 is TGTGCCAGCAGTTCCACCGGGACAGCGAACACCGGGGAGCTGTTTTTT. Residues: CASSSTGTANTGELFF.

The sample holds many counts of this clonotype. The chain has TRBV6-5 and TRBJ1-5; D is unresolved. The CDR3 has 17 residues. Per germline, CDR1 MNHEY and CDR2 SVGAGI. V dropped 0 bases and J dropped 0 bases, with 12 bases sitting between them. The CDR3 bases are TGTGCCAGCAGTTACTCACCCCTGGGCAGTAGCAATCAGCCCCAGCATTTT. This gives the protein CASSYSPLGSSNQPQHF.

This clonotype was counted at least ten times. A read error is likely, as this CDR3 ends without the conserved phenylalanine or tryptophan. This rearrangement joins TRBV28 to TRBJ2-7, with D perhaps matching TRBD2 (7 bases). The CDR3 is made up of 16 amino acids. Germline V CDR1 and CDR2: MDHEN, SYDVKM. V was trimmed by 4 bases and J by 2 bases, leaving 18 bases between them. The CDR3 DNA reads TGTGCCAGCAGTTCCCCGGGGGGCCTCAGGCCCTACGAGCAGTACTCC. Translation gives CASSSPGGLRPYEQYS.

This clonotype has ten or more counts. The chain carries TRBV7-8 and TRBJ1-2, with a tentative D call TRBD1 (6 bases). In germline, CDR1 is SGHVS, CDR2 FQNEAQ. The V gene lost 1 base and the J gene lost 4 bases, with 13 bases spanning the gap. This CDR3 is 15 amino acids long. The CDR3 coding sequence is TGTGCCAGCAGCTTAGACGGTGCAGGGGTCTATGGCTACACCTTC. Encoded protein: CASSLDGAGVYGYTF.

Many counts were recorded for this clonotype. The chain links TRBV5-1 to TRBJ1-2; the D gene is possibly TRBD1 (6 bases). From germline, CDR1 is SGHRS and CDR2 YFSETQ. Trimming removed 0 bases at V and 8 bases at J, with 11 bases between. CDR3 size: 13 residues. The CDR3 loop is CASSLDRVRGYTF. The CDR3 region has the DNA TGCGCCAGCAGCTTGGACAGGGTTCGGGGCTACACCTTC.

This clonotype was found a few times. CDR3 nucleotides: TGTGCCAGCAGCCCTTGGGGGGCTAGCAATCAGCCCCAGCATTTT. This sequence encodes CASSPWGASNQPQHF. The rearrangement uses TRBV11-2 and TRBJ1-5; maybe TRBD1 (6 bases). The germline V gene encodes CDR1 SGHAT and CDR2 FQNNGV. The CDR3 runs 15 residues. The V end lost 5 bases, the J end lost 0 bases, and 11 bases lay between the germline ends.

This clonotype occurred a few times. A single base separates this from a much larger clone, so it may be a read error. The CDR3 end shows no conserved phenylalanine or tryptophan, and so a read error is likely. The genes are TRBV6-2 or TRBV6-3 and TRBJ1-2; D gene unclear. V was shortened by 2 bases and J by 4 bases, with 14 bases between the two germline ends. The CDR3 totals 15 residues. Germline lookup yields CDR1 MNHEY and CDR2 SVGEGT. The CDR3 region is CASSYNTGSGYGYTL. In DNA form, the CDR3 reads TGTGCCAGCAGTTACAACACCGGGTCTGGCTATGGCTACACCCTC.

This clonotype was recorded many times. This chain links TRBV11-2 with TRBJ2-7; D unclear. Germline V gene data show CDR1 as SGHAT and CDR2 as FQNNGV. The CDR3 sequence is 12 residues long. V lost 5 bases to trimming and J lost 3 bases, with 8 bases between them. The CDR3 loop reads CASSQLNYEQYF. Written as DNA, the CDR3 is TGTGCCAGCAGCCAACTCAACTACGAGCAGTACTTC.

This clonotype was counted at least ten times. This chain links TRBV6-1 with TRBJ2-3; 7 nucleotides agree with TRBD1. The CDR3 has 16 residues. Germline values: CDR1 MNHNS, CDR2 SASEGT. Losses at the gene ends were 1 base for V and 0 bases for J; bases not matched to a gene: 4. In nucleotides, the CDR3 is TGTGCCAGCAGTGAAGTCGAGGGGGCTAGCACAGATACGCAGTATTTT. This codes for CASSEVEGASTDTQYF.

This clonotype appeared many times. The chain couples TRBV7-2 to TRBJ1-2; D ambiguous. This CDR3 contains 16 residues. CDR1 SGHTA and CDR2 FQGNSA come from the germline V gene. The ends were cut back, 0 bases at V and 0 bases at J, with 11 bases in the middle. CDR3 loop: CASSLAIGSPNYGYTF. The CDR3 DNA reads as TGTGCCAGCAGCTTAGCTATTGGCAGTCCTAACTATGGCTACACCTTC. The whole variable domain, remainder taken from reference TRBV7-2 and TRBJ1-2, is GAGVSQSPSNKVTEKGKDVELRCDPISGHTALYWYRQSLGQGLEFLIYFQGNSAPDKSGLPSDRFSAERTGGSVSTLTIQRTQQEDSAVYLCASSLAIGSPNYGYTFGSGTRLTVV.